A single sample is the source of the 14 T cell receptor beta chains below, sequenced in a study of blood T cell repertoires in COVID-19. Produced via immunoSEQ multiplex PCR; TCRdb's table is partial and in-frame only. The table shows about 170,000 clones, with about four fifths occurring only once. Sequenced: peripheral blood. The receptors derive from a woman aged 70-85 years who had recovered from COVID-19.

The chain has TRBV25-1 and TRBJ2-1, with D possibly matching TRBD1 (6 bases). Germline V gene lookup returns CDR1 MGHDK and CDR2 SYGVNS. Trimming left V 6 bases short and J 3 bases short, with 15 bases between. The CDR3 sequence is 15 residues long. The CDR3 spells CASRFGQQDYNEQFF. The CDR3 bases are TGTGCCAGCAGGTTCGGACAGCAAGACTACAATGAGCAGTTCTTC.

CDR3 region: CASSYPLAGGPYEQYF. The CDR3 DNA sequence: TGTGCCAGCAGTTACCCACTAGCGGGAGGGCCCTACGAGCAGTACTTC. This chain uses TRBV6-2 or TRBV6-3 with TRBJ2-7; 13 nucleotides line up with TRBD2. V gave up 2 bases and J gave up 2 bases; unmatched junction bases: 3. The V gene's germline CDR1 is MNHEY and CDR2 SVGEGT. The CDR3 totals 16 residues.

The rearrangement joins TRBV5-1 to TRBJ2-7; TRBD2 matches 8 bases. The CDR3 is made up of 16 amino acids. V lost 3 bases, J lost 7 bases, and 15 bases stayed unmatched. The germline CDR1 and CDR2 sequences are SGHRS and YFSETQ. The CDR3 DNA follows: TGCGCCAGCAGCTCGCCGGGGGGGAGGACCCAGCGAGAGCAGTACTTC. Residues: CASSSPGGRTQREQYF.

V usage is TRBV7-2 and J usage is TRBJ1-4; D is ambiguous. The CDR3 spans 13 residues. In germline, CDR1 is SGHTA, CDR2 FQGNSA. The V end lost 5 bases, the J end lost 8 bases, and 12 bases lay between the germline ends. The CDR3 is CASSPRASEKLFF. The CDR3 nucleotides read TGTGCCAGCAGCCCGCGGGCATCGGAAAAACTGTTTTTT.

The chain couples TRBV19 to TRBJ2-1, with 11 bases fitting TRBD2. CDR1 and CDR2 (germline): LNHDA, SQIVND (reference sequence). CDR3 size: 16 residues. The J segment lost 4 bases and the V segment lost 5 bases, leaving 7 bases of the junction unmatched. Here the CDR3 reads CASSASGTSGYNEQFF. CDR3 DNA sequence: TGTGCCAGTAGTGCCTCCGGGACTAGCGGATACAATGAGCAGTTCTTC.

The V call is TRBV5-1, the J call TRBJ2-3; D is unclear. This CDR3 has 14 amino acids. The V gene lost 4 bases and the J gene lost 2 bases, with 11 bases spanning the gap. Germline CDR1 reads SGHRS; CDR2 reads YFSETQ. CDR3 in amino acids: CASSLSLPTDTQYF. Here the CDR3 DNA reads TGCGCCAGCAGCCTCAGTCTCCCCACAGATACGCAGTATTTT.

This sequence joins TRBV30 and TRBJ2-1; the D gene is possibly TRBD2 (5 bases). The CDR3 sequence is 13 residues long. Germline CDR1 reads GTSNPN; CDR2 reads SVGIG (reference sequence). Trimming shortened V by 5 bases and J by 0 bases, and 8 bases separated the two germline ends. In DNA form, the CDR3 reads TGTGCCTGGGGCACTAGCTCCTACAATGAGCAGTTCTTC. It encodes CAWGTSSYNEQFF.

This chain's CDR3 is CASSLVWGTEFSYEQYF. In DNA, the CDR3 is TGTGCCAGCTCACTAGTTTGGGGGACAGAATTCTCCTACGAGCAGTACTTC. The rearrangement joins TRBV18 to TRBJ2-7; 7 bases fit TRBD1. The CDR3 sequence is 17 residues long. Losses at the gene ends were 4 bases for V and 0 bases for J; bases not matched to a gene: 12. Germline V gives CDR1 KGHSH, CDR2 LQKENI.

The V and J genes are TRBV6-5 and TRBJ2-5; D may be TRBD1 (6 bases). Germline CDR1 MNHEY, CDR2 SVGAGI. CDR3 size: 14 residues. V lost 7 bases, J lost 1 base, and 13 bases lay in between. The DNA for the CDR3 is TGTGCCAGCACCCCCGACAGGACCCAAGAGACCCAGTACTTC. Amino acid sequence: CASTPDRTQETQYF.

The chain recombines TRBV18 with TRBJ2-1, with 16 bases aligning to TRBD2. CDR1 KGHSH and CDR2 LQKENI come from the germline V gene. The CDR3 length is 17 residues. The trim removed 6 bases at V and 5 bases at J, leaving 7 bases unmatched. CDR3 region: CASSPSGLAGGHNEQFF. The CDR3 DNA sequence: TGTGCCAGCTCGCCTTCGGGACTAGCGGGAGGGCACAATGAGCAGTTCTTC.

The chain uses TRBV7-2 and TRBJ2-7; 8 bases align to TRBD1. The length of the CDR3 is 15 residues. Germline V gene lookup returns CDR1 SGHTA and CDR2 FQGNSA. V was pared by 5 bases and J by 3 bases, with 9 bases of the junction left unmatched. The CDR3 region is CASSTPGGVGYEQYF. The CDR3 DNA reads TGTGCCAGCAGCACACCAGGGGGCGTCGGCTACGAGCAGTACTTC.

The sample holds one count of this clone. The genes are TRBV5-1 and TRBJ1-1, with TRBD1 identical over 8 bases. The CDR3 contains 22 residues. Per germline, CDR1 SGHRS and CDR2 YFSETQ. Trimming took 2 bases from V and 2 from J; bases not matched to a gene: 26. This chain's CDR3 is CASSLRPGRGPSAVPQNTEAFF. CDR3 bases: TGCGCCAGCAGCTTACGCCCTGGCAGGGGGCCAAGTGCGGTCCCCCAAAACACTGAAGCTTTCTTT. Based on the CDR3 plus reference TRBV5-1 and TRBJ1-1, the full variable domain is KAGVTQTPRYLIKTRGQQVTLSCSPISGHRSVSWYQQTPGQGLQFLFEYFSETQRNKGNFPGRFSGRQFSNSRSEMNVSTLELGDSALYLCASSLRPGRGPSAVPQNTEAFFGQGTRLTVV.

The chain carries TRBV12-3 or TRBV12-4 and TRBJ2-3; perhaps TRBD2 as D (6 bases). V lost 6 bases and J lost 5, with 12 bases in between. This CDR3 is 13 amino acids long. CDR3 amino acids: CASRAAGIDTQYF. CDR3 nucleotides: TGTGCCAGCAGGGCGGCGGGGATAGATACGCAGTATTTT.

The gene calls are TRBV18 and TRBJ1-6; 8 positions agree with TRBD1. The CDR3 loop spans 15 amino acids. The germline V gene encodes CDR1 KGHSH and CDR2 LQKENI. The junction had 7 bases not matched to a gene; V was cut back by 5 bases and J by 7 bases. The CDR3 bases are TGTGCCAGCTCAATCCAGGGGGCGGGGAATTCACCCCTCCACTTT. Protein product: CASSIQGAGNSPLHF.